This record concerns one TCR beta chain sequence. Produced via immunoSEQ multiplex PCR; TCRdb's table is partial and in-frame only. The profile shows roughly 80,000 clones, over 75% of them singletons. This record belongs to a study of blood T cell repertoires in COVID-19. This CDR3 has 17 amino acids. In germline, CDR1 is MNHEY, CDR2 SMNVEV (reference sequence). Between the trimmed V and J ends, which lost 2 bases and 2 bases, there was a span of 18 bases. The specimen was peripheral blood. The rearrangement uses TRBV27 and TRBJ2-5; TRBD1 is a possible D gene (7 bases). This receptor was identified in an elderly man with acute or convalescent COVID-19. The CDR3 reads CASSLHWSRGVQETQYF. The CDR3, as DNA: TGTGCCAGCAGTTTACATTGGAGCAGGGGGGTACAAGAGACCCAGTACTTC.